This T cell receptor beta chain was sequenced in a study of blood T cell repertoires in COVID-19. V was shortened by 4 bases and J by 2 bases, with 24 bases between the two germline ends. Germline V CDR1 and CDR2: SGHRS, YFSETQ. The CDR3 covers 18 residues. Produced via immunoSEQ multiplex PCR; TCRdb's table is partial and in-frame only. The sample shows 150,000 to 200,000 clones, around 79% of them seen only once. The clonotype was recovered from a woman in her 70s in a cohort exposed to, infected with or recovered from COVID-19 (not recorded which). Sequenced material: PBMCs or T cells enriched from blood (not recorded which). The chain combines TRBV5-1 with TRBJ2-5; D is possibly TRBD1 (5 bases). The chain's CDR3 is CASSGVGQGFTQQETQYF. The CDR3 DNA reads TGCGCCAGCAGCGGGGTTGGGCAGGGTTTCACGCAGCAAGAGACCCAGTACTTC.